Presented here are 30 T cell receptor beta chains from one specimen sequenced in a study of blood T cell repertoires in COVID-19. Profiled with immunoSEQ multiplex PCR; TCRdb holds only in-frame clones, not every one. The sample has some 50,000 clones; 75% to 90% are singletons. Sequences were obtained from peripheral blood. These receptors came from a woman in her 70s with active COVID-19.

The rearrangement joins TRBV6-5 to TRBJ2-5; 9 bases align to TRBD2. The V gene's germline CDR1 is MNHEY and CDR2 SVGAGI. The CDR3 contains 15 residues. Losses at the gene ends were 8 bases for V and 5 bases for J; bases not matched to a gene: 12. DNA for the CDR3: TGTGCCAGCCAGCGGGAGGTACCCCGGGCGGAGACCCAGTACTTC. It specifies CASQREVPRAETQYF.

This sequence joins TRBV12-5 and TRBJ2-5; 9 bases align to TRBD1. The V gene's germline CDR1 is LGHNT and CDR2 FRNRAP. There are 16 residues in the CDR3. Unmatched junction bases numbered 12, after V lost 5 bases and J lost 5 bases. This CDR3 is CASGNPGQGSGETQYF. The CDR3 region has the DNA TGTGCTAGTGGTAACCCGGGACAGGGCAGCGGGGAGACCCAGTACTTC.

The chain is built from TRBV9 and TRBJ2-7; 9 nucleotides agree with TRBD1. The J segment lost 6 bases and the V segment lost 3 bases, leaving 7 bases of the junction unmatched. Germline lookup yields CDR1 SGDLS and CDR2 YYNGEE. The CDR3 extends over 14 amino acids. The CDR3 DNA follows: TGTGCCAGCAGCGCCGGGACAGGGCAACGCGAGCAGTACTTC. Amino acid sequence: CASSAGTGQREQYF.

The gene calls are TRBV28 and TRBJ1-4; TRBD1 might be the D (6 bases). CDR1 and CDR2 from the germline V gene are MDHEN and SYDVKM. CDR3 size: 16 residues. Trimming removed 7 bases at V and 8 bases at J, with 23 bases between. CDR3 bases: TGTGCCAGCACCCCTCCAACAGGGTCGGGGGGGGAAAAACTGTTTTTT. The encoded protein is CASTPPTGSGGEKLFF.

This chain joins TRBV15 and TRBJ1-4; D call uncertain. The CDR3 loop spans 15 amino acids. Trimming removed 0 bases at V and 4 bases at J, with 9 bases between. Germline loops: CDR1 LNHNV, CDR2 YYDKDF (reference sequence). CDR3 sequence: CATSRDSGYNEKLFF. In DNA form, the CDR3 reads TGTGCCACCAGCAGAGATTCAGGTTATAATGAAAAACTGTTTTTT.

The chain is built from TRBV5-1 and TRBJ2-7, with 12 positions matching TRBD2. The CDR3 is made up of 15 amino acids. CDR1 SGHRS and CDR2 YFSETQ come from the germline V gene. The V gene end was trimmed by 1 base and the J gene end by 6 bases; junction bases not matched to a gene: 5. The CDR3: CASSLRLAGDGEQYF. CDR3 nucleotide sequence: TGCGCCAGCAGCTTGCGACTAGCGGGAGATGGCGAGCAGTACTTC.

The gene calls are TRBV5-1 and TRBJ2-2, with TRBD2 matching over 7 bases. The CDR3 runs to 15 residues. V was pared by 2 bases and J by 6 bases, with 7 bases of the junction left unmatched. The germline V gene has CDR1 SGHRS and CDR2 YFSETQ. CDR3 sequence (DNA): TGCGCCAGCAGCTTTGAGCGGGAAACGGCCGGGGAGCTGTTTTTT. Protein sequence: CASSFERETAGELFF.

The CDR3: CASSYGLAVISYEQYF. CDR3 DNA: TGTGCCAGCAGTTACGGACTAGCGGTAATCTCCTACGAGCAGTACTTC. The chain recombines TRBV6-6 with TRBJ2-7; 10 positions agree with TRBD2. Germline-derived CDR1 and CDR2 are MNHNY and SVGAGI (reference sequence). This CDR3 spans 16 amino acids. J was trimmed by 0 bases and V by 2 bases; bases with no gene match: 4.

This chain links TRBV9 with TRBJ2-3, with 8 nucleotides matching TRBD2. J was trimmed by 6 bases and V by 4 bases; bases with no gene match: 7. Germline V gene sequence: CDR1 SGDLS, CDR2 YYNGEE. The CDR3 is 14 residues long. The CDR3 DNA reads TGTGCCAGCAGCAAAGCGGGAGCTGCGGATACGCAGTATTTT. Amino acids: CASSKAGAADTQYF.

The gene calls are TRBV10-3 and TRBJ2-7; 9 nucleotides line up with TRBD2. CDR1 and CDR2 from the germline V gene are ENHRY and SYGVKD. The ends lost 10 bases at V and 2 bases at J; junction bases unmatched: 9. This CDR3 contains 14 residues. The CDR3 loop is CATGLAGLTYEQYF. CDR3 bases: TGTGCCACAGGGCTAGCGGGACTTACCTACGAGCAGTACTTC.

The chain combines TRBV7-9 with TRBJ1-2; 8 nucleotides line up with TRBD1. This CDR3 is 15 amino acids long. The trim removed 1 base at V and 5 bases at J, leaving 6 bases unmatched. Germline values: CDR1 SEHNR, CDR2 FQNEAQ (reference sequence). The DNA of the CDR3 is TGTGCCAGCAGCTTAGGGGCCACAGGGGGGTATGGCTACACCTTC. This codes for CASSLGATGGYGYTF.

This clone was seen a handful of times. The chain couples TRBV4-1 to TRBJ2-7; TRBD1 aligns across 8 bases. The CDR3 totals 17 residues. Germline trimming cut 3 bases from V and 3 bases from J; bases unmatched to any gene: 13. The V gene's germline CDR1 is MGHRA and CDR2 YSYEKL. CDR3 sequence (DNA): TGCGCCAGCAGCCAGGCAACCGGACAGGGTCCCAACTACGAGCAGTACTTC. Translated: CASSQATGQGPNYEQYF.

This chain joins TRBV6-4 and TRBJ2-3; TRBD2 matches at 11 bases. CDR3 length: 14 amino acids. With V trimmed by 5 bases and J by 6 bases, 4 bases remained unmatched. Germline V gene sequence: CDR1 MRHNA, CDR2 SNTAGT. CDR3 bases: TGTGCCAGCAGTACTAGCGGGAGTGGGGATACGCAGTATTTT. As protein: CASSTSGSGDTQYF.

The V and J genes are TRBV28 and TRBJ2-2, with 10 nucleotides matching TRBD2. Germline CDR1 is MDHEN and CDR2 is SYDVKM. This CDR3 spans 17 amino acids. V trimming: 5 bases; J trimming: 1 base; junction bases outside the gene matches: 7. The CDR3 DNA is TGTGCCAGCAGTGGAACTAGCGGGAACGAGAACACCGGGGAGCTGTTTTTT. It yields the protein CASSGTSGNENTGELFF.

DNA for the CDR3: TGCGCCAGCAGCCAGGAAGGACAGGGATCAACAGATACGCAGTATTTT. Translated, it gives CASSQEGQGSTDTQYF. V and J are TRBV4-1 and TRBJ2-3; 8 bases map to TRBD1. V shed 3 bases and J 3 bases; nucleotides not matched to a gene: 8. Germline V gene data show CDR1 as MGHRA and CDR2 as YSYEKL. CDR3 length equals 16 residues.

The chain has TRBV6-5 and TRBJ2-6; tentatively, D is TRBD1 (5 bases). The CDR3 covers 15 residues. V lost 6 bases, J lost 2 bases, and 11 bases lay in between. Germline V lookup: CDR1 MNHEY, CDR2 SVGAGI. CDR3 sequence (DNA): TGTGCCAGCAGCTTCGACAGAACTGGGGCCAACGTCCTGACTTTC. Its translation: CASSFDRTGANVLTF.

The chain links TRBV5-6 to TRBJ1-3, with D perhaps TRBD1 (6 bases). This CDR3 contains 16 residues. CDR1 is SGHDT and CDR2 is YYEEEE in the germline V gene. The germline V and J ends were trimmed by 0 bases and 1 base, with 11 bases remaining between them. CDR3 DNA sequence: TGTGCCAGCAGCTTGGACCTCACAGGGTCTGGAAACACCATATATTTT. This gives the protein CASSLDLTGSGNTIYF.

V and J are TRBV2 and TRBJ1-2; a weak D match, TRBD1 (6 bases). CDR3 length equals 16 residues. The V end lost 5 bases, the J end lost 1 base, and 17 bases lay between the germline ends. CDR1 and CDR2 from the germline V gene are SNHLY and FYNNEI. The CDR3: CASSRGGGVLNYGYTF. CDR3 nucleotides: TGTGCCAGCAGTAGGGGAGGGGGAGTACTTAACTATGGCTACACCTTC.

This clone was seen only once. This chain joins TRBV28 and TRBJ2-7, with TRBD2 matching 14 bases. The CDR3 spans 18 residues. V lost 5 bases and J lost 5; bases outside the gene matches: 14. CDR1 and CDR2 (germline): MDHEN, SYDVKM. Here the CDR3 reads CASSLNPRLAGGQDEQYF. CDR3 DNA: TGTGCCAGCAGTCTCAACCCCCGACTAGCGGGAGGGCAAGACGAGCAGTACTTC.

V usage is TRBV3-1 (or the pseudogene TRBV3-2) and J usage is TRBJ2-1; unclear D gene. CDR3 size: 13 residues. CDR1 and CDR2 (germline): LGHDT, YNNKEL (reference sequence). V dropped 1 base and J dropped 6 bases, with 7 bases sitting between them. In nucleotides, the CDR3 is TGTGCCAGCAGCCAAGGAGCGATCAATGAGCAGTTCTTC. It encodes CASSQGAINEQFF.

The chain links TRBV2 to TRBJ2-1; unclear D gene. The CDR3 consists of 11 residues. The V gene lost 8 bases and the J gene lost 6 bases, with 8 bases spanning the gap. Germline CDR1 is SNHLY and CDR2 is FYNNEI. The CDR3 DNA reads TGTGCCAGCGCCGGTTCCAATGAGCAGTTCTTC. Its translation: CASAGSNEQFF.

The chain carries TRBV19 and TRBJ1-1, with a possible D match to TRBD1 (5 bases). Germline CDR1 LNHDA, CDR2 SQIVND (reference sequence). The CDR3 loop spans 12 amino acids. V was clipped by 6 bases and J by 1 base, with 6 bases between them. The CDR3 sequence: CASSRANTEAFF. DNA of the CDR3: TGTGCCAGTAGCAGGGCGAACACTGAAGCTTTCTTT.

In this sample, this clone turned up a few times. This sequence joins TRBV5-5 and TRBJ1-4; 8 nucleotides match TRBD1. Per germline, CDR1 SGHKS and CDR2 YYEKEE (reference sequence). The CDR3 runs to 17 residues. Losses at the gene ends were 4 bases for V and 2 bases for J; bases not matched to a gene: 10. CDR3 sequence reads: CASSPGQGILTNEKLFF. The CDR3 DNA reads TGTGCCAGCAGCCCAGGACAGGGAATCTTGACTAATGAAAAACTGTTTTTT. Full variable domain (remainder filled in from reference TRBV5-5 and TRBJ1-4): DAGVTQSPTHLIKTRGQQVTLRCSPISGHKSVSWYQQVLGQGPQFIFQYYEKEERGRGNFPDRFSARQFPNYSSELNVNALLLGDSALYLCASSPGQGILTNEKLFFGSGTQLSVL.

The J gene is TRBJ2-7, the V gene TRBV7-6, with 12 bases lining up with TRBD2. This CDR3 spans 18 amino acids. Germline V CDR1 and CDR2: SGHVS, FNYEAQ. V was pared by 5 bases and J by 2 bases, with 13 bases of the junction left unmatched. CDR3 loop: CASSAGSGTSGFAYEQYF. The CDR3 bases are TGTGCCAGCAGCGCGGGATCAGGGACTAGCGGGTTCGCCTACGAGCAGTACTTC.

The chain combines TRBV24-1 with TRBJ2-7; TRBD2 matches 12 bases. This CDR3 is 16 amino acids long. Germline lookup yields CDR1 KGHDR and CDR2 SFDVKD. V was clipped by 3 bases and J by 5 bases; unmatched bases: 7. The CDR3 loop reads CATSDVTSGSFNEQYF. The CDR3 region has the DNA TGTGCCACCAGTGATGTGACTAGCGGGAGCTTCAACGAGCAGTACTTC.

The chain links TRBV5-4 to TRBJ1-2, with TRBD1 matching over 8 bases. Germline loops: CDR1 SGHNT, CDR2 YYREEE (reference sequence). The CDR3 is 16 residues long. The V and J ends lost 4 bases and 8 bases, in that order; junction bases with no gene match: 16. The CDR3 coding sequence is TGTGCCAGCAGCAGCATGGCTTCGGACAGGGCGGAAGGCTACACCTTC. Protein: CASSSMASDRAEGYTF.

The V and J genes are TRBV2 and TRBJ1-4, with 7 bases lining up with TRBD1. Trimming removed 3 bases from V and 8 bases from J; junction bases left unmatched: 9. Germline V gene data show CDR1 as SNHLY and CDR2 as FYNNEI. The CDR3 contains 15 residues. CDR3 loop: CASSDTGVAGEKLFF. The CDR3, as DNA: TGTGCCAGCAGTGACACAGGGGTGGCTGGGGAAAAACTGTTTTTT.

The chain recombines TRBV7-3 with TRBJ2-1; TRBD1 matches at 9 bases. The V gene's germline CDR1 is SGHTA and CDR2 FQGTGA. With 2 bases clipped from V and 4 bases from J, the junction kept 0 bases outside the gene matches. This CDR3 is 14 amino acids long. The CDR3 spells CASSLGQGYNEQFF. CDR3 nucleotides: TGTGCCAGCAGCTTAGGACAGGGGTACAATGAGCAGTTCTTC.

The chain uses TRBV5-1 and TRBJ2-1, with 7 bases that match TRBD1. V was clipped by 0 bases and J by 1 base; unmatched bases: 4. The CDR3 is 16 residues long. Germline CDR1 and CDR2: SGHRS and YFSETQ. The CDR3 DNA follows: TGCGCCAGCAGCTTGGAGGGGGCGAAGTCCTACAATGAGCAGTTCTTC. Translating gives CASSLEGAKSYNEQFF.

The chain combines TRBV20-1 with TRBJ2-1; tentative D call: TRBD1 (6 bases). The CDR3 runs to 15 residues. V was shortened by 3 bases and J by 5 bases, with 17 bases between the two germline ends. CDR1 is DFQATT, CDR2 SNEGSKA, per germline (reference sequence). CDR3: CSASSQRGWDNEQFF. CDR3 nucleotides: TGCAGTGCTAGTAGCCAAAGGGGGTGGGACAATGAGCAGTTCTTC.